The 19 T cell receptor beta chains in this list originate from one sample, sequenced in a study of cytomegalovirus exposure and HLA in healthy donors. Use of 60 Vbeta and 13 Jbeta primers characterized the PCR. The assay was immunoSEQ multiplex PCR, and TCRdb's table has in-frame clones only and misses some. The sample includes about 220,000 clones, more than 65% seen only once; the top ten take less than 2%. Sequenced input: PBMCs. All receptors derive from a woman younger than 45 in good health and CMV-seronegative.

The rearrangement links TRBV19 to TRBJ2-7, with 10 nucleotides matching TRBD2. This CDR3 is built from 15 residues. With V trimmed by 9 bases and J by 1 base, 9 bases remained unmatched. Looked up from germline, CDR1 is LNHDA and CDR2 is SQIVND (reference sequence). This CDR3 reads CASRKRLAGSYEQYF. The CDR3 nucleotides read TGTGCCAGCAGAAAGCGACTAGCGGGTTCCTACGAGCAGTACTTC.

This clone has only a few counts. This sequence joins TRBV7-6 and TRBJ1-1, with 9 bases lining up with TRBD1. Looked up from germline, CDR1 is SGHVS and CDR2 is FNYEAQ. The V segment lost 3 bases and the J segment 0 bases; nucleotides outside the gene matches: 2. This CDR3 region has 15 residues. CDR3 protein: CASSFGTGMNTEAFF. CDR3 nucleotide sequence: TGTGCCAGCAGCTTTGGGACAGGGATGAACACTGAAGCTTTCTTT. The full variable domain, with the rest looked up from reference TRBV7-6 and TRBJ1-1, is GAGVSQSPRYKVTKRGQDVALRCDPISGHVSLYWYRQALGQGPEFLTYFNYEAQQDKSGLPNDRFSAERPEGSISTLTIQRTEQRDSAMYRCASSFGTGMNTEAFFGQGTRLTVV.

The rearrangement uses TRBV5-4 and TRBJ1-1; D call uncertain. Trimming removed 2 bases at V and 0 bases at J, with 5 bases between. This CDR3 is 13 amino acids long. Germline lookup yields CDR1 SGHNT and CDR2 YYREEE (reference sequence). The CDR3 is CASSFSVNTEAFF. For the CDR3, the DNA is TGTGCCAGCAGCTTTTCAGTGAACACTGAAGCTTTCTTT.

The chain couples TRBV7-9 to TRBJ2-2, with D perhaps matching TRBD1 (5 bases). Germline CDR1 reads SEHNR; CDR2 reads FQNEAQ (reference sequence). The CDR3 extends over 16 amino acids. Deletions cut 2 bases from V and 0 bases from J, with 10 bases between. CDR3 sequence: CASSLSQTANTGELFF. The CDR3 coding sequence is TGTGCCAGCAGCTTATCCCAGACAGCGAACACCGGGGAGCTGTTTTTT.

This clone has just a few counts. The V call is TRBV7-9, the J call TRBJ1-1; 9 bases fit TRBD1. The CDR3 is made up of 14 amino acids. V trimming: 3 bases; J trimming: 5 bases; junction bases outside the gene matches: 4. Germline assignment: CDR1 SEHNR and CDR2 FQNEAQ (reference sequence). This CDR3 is CASSLGTGRTEAFF. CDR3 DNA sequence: TGTGCCAGCAGCTTGGGGACAGGGCGGACTGAAGCTTTCTTT.

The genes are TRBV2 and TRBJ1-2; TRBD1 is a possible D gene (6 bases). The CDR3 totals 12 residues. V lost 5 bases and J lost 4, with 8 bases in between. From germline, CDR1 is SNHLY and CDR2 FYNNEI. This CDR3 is CASSKDSYGYTF. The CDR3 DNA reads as TGTGCCAGCAGTAAGGACAGCTATGGCTACACCTTC.

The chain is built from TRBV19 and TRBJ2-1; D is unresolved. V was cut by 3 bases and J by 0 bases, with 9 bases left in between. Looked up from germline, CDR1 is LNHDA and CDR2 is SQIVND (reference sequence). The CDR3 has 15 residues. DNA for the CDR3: TGTGCCAGTAGTATTGGCCGGAGCTCCTACAATGAGCAGTTCTTC. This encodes CASSIGRSSYNEQFF.

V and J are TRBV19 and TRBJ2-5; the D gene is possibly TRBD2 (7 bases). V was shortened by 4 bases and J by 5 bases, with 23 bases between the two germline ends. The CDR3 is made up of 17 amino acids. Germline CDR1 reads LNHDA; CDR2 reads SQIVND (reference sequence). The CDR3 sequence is CASSKAFGGPDMETQYF. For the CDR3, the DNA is TGTGCCAGTAGTAAAGCTTTCGGGGGGCCGGATATGGAGACCCAGTACTTC.

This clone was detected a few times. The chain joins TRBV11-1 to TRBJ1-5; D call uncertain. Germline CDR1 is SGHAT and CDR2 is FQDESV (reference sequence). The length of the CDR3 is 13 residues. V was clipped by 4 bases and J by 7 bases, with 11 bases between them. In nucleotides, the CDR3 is TGTGCCAGCAGCTCAAGTCCGGGGCAGCCCCAGCATTTT. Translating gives CASSSSPGQPQHF.

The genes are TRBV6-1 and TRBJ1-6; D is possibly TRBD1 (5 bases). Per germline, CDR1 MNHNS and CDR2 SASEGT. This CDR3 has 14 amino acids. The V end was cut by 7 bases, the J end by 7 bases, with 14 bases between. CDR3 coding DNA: TGTGCCAGCACGAAAGGACAAGAAAATTCACCCCTCCACTTT. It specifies CASTKGQENSPLHF.

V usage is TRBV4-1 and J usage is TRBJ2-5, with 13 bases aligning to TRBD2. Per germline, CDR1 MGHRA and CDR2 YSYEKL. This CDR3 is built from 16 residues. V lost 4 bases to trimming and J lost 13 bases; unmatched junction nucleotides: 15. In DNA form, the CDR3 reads TGCGCCAGCAGCCGGGGTTGGGGACTAGCGGGGACGCTACTGTACTTC. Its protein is CASSRGWGLAGTLLYF.

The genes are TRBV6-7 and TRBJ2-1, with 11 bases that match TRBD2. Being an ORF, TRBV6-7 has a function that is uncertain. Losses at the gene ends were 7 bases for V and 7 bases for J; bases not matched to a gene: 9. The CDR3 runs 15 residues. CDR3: CASKLAGARKNEQFF. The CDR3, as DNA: TGTGCCAGCAAACTAGCGGGGGCCCGGAAGAATGAGCAGTTCTTC.

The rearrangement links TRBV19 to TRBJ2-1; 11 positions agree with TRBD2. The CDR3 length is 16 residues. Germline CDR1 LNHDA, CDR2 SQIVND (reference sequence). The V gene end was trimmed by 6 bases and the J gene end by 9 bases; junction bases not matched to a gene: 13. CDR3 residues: CASSSLLAGGHLEQFF. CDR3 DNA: TGTGCCAGTAGCAGTCTCTTAGCGGGAGGGCATCTTGAGCAGTTCTTC.

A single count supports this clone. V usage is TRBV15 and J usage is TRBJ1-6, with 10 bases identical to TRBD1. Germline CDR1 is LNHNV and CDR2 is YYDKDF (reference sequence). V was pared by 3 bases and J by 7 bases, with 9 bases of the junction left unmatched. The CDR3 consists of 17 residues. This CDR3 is CATSRDRGTQRNSPLHF. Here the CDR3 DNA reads TGTGCCACCAGCAGGGACAGGGGGACTCAGCGGAATTCACCCCTCCACTTT.

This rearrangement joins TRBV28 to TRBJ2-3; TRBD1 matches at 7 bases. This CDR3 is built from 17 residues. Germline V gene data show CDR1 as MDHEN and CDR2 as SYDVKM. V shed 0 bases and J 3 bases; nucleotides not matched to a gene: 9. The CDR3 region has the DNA TGTGCCAGCAGTTTATGGGCACAGGGGCGGTCTACAGATACGCAGTATTTT. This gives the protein CASSLWAQGRSTDTQYF.

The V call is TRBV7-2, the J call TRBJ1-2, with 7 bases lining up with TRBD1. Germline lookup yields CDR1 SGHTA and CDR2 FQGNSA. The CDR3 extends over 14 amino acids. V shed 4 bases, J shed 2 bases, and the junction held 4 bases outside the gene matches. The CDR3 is CASSSVQGNYGYTF. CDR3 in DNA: TGTGCCAGCAGCTCCGTACAGGGGAACTATGGCTACACCTTC. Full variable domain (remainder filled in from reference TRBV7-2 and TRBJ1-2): GAGVSQSPSNKVTEKGKDVELRCDPISGHTALYWYRQSLGQGLEFLIYFQGNSAPDKSGLPSDRFSAERTGGSVSTLTIQRTQQEDSAVYLCASSSVQGNYGYTFGSGTRLTVV.

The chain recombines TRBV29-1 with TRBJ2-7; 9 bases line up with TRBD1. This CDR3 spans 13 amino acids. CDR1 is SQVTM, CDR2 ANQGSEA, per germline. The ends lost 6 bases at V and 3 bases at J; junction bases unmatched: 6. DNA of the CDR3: TGCAGCGTCGCCGGGACAGGGTACTACGAGCAGTACTTC. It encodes CSVAGTGYYEQYF.

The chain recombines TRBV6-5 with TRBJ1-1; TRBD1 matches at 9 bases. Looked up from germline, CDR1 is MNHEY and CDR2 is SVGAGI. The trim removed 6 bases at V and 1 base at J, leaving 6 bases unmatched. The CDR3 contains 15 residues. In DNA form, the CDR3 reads TGTGCCAGCAGAAGTTCGGGACAGGGGAACACTGAAGCTTTCTTT. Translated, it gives CASRSSGQGNTEAFF.

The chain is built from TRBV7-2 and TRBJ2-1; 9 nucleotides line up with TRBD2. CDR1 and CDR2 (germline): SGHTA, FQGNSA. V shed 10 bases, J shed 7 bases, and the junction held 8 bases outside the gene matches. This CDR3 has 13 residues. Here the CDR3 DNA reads TGTGCCACCAAAGCGGGAGGTGGTAATGAGCAGTTCTTC. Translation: CATKAGGGNEQFF.